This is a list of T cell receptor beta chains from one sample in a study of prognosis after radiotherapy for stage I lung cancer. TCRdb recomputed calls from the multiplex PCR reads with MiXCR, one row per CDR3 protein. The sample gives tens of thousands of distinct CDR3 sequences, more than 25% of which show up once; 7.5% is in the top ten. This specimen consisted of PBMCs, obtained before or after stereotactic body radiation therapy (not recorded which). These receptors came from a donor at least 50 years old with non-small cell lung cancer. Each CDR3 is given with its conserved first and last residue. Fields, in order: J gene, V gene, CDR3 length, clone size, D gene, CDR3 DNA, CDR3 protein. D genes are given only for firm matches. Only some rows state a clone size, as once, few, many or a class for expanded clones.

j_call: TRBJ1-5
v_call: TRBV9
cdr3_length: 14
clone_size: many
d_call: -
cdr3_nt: TGTGCCAGCAGCGTAGGGGGATATGATCAGCCCCAGCATTTT
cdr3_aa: CASSVGGYDQPQHF

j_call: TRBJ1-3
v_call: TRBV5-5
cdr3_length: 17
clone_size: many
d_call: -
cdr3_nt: TGTGCCAGCAGCTTGGCGCCGGGCTCTGGCACTGGAAACACCATATATTTT
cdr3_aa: CASSLAPGSGTGNTIYF

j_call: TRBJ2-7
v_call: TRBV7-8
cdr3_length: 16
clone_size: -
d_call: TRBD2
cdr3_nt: TGTGCCAGCAGCTTAGGGGGGGGGTTCGGCTCCTACGAGCAGTACTTC
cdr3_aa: CASSLGGGFGSYEQYF

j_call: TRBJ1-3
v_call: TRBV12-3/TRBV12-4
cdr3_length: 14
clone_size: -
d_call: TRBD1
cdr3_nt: TGTGCCAGCAGTGGGACAGGGGGCGGAAACACCATATATTTT
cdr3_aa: CASSGTGGGNTIYF

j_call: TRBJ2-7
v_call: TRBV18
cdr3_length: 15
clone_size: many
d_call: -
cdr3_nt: TGTGCCAGCTCACCCCCTACTAGGAGCTCCTACGAGCAGTACTTC
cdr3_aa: CASSPPTRSSYEQYF

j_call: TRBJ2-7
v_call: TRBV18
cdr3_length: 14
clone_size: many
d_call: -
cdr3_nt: TGTGCCAGCTCAGGAATCTATACCCTCTACGAGCAGTACTTC
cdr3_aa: CASSGIYTLYEQYF

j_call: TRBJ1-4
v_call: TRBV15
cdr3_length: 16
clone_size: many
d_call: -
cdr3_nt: TGTGCCACCAGCAGAGGATGGGGCCAAACTAATGAAAAACTGTTTTTT
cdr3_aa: CATSRGWGQTNEKLFF

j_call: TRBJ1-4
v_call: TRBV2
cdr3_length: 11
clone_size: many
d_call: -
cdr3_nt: TGTGCCAGCAGTGTTTATGAAAAACTGTTTTTT
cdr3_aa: CASSVYEKLFF

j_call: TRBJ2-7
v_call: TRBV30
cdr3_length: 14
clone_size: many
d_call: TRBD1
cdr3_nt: TGTGCCTGGAGTGTAATCTTGGGGACAGGCCGGTTGTACTTC
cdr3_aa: CAWSVILGTGRLYF

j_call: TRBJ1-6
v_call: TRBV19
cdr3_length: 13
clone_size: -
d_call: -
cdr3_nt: TGTGGCAGTAAGACGGGGAGAAATTCACCCCTCCACTTT
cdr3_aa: CGSKTGRNSPLHF

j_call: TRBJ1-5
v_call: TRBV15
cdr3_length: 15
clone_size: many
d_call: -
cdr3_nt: TGTGCCACCAGCGCTGTTAGGGCCAACAATCAGCCCCAGCATTTT
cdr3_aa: CATSAVRANNQPQHF

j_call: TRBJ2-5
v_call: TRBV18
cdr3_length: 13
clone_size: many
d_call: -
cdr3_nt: TGTGCCAGCAGCCAGGGACGACAAGAGACCCAGTACTTC
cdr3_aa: CASSQGRQETQYF

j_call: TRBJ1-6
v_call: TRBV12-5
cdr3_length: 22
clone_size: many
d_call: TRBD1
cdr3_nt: TGTGCTAGTGGTTTGGTATTCCGGTTCCGGGACAGAGGCCCACGTAATGATTCACCCCTCCACTTT
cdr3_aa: CASGLVFRFRDRGPRNDSPLHF

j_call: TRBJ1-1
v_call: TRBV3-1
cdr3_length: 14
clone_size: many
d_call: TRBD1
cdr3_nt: TGTGCCAGCAGCGAAGGGACAGATAACACTGAAGCTTTCTTT
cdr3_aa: CASSEGTDNTEAFF

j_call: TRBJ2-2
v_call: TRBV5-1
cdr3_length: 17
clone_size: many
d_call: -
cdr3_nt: TGCGCCAGCAGCTTGGGTCCAGTGGGGGGCCGCACCGGGGAGCTGTTTTTT
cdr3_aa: CASSLGPVGGRTGELFF

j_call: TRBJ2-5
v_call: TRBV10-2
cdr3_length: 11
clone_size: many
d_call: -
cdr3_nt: TGCGCCAGCAGTGACGAGGAGACCCAGTACTTC
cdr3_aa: CASSDEETQYF

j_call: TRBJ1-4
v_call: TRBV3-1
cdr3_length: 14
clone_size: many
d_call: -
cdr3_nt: TGTGCCAGCAGCCAACGGACAGTTAATGAAAAACTGTTTTTT
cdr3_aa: CASSQRTVNEKLFF

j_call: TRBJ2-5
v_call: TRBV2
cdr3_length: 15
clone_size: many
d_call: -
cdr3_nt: TGTGCCAGCAGCCGCAATGGACAGTTCCAAGAGACCCAGTACTTC
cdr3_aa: CASSRNGQFQETQYF

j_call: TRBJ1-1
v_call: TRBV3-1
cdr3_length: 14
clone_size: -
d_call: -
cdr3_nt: TGTGCCAGCAGCCAACAGGGAGGTGGCACTGAAGCTTTCTTT
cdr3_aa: CASSQQGGGTEAFF

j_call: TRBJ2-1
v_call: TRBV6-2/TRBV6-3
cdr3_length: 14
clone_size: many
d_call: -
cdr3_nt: TGTGCCAGCAGCATCGGAAGCTCCTACAATGAGCAGTTCTTC
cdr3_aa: CASSIGSSYNEQFF

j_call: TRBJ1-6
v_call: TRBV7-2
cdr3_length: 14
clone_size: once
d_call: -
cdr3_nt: TGTGCCAGCAGCATACAGGAGTACAATTCACCCCTCCACTTT
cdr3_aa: CASSIQEYNSPLHF

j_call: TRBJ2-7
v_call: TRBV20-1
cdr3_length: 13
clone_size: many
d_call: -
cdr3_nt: TGCAGTGCTAGAGATCTAAGCTCCTACGAGCAGTACTTC
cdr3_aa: CSARDLSSYEQYF

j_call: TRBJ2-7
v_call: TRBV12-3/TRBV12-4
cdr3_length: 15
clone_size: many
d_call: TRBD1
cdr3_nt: TGTGCCAGCAGTTTCTCGGGACAGGGGGTTCCGGGGCAGTACTTC
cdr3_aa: CASSFSGQGVPGQYF

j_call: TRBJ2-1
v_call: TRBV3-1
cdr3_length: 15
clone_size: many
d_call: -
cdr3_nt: TGTGCCAGCAGCCCCACCGGACGGGGGATCGATGAGCAGTTCTTC
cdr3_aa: CASSPTGRGIDEQFF

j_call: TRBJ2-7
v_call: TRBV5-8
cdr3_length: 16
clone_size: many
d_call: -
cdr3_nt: TGTGCCAGCAGCTTGGGAGGGGGCAGGGGACTTGGCGAGCAGTACTTC
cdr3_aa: CASSLGGGRGLGEQYF

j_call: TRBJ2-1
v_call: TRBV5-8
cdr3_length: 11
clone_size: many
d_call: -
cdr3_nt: TGTGCCAGCAGCTTAGGTGGTGAGCAGTTCTTC
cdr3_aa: CASSLGGEQFF

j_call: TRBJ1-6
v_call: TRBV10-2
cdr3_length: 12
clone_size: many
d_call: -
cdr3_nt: TGCGCCAGCAGCTCGGGTAATTCACCCCTCCACTTT
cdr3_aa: CASSSGNSPLHF